This T cell receptor (beta chain) derives from a study of CD8 T cells in ankylosing spondylitis. Study results and limitations: Prior literature has documented some motif variants in synovial fluid and blood from reactive arthritis. It appeared that ankylosing spondylitis blood was characterized by a TCR beta motif of eight highly homologous variants.

The table lists this clonotype with many counts. Its specificity is not known. The authors made TCR beta libraries by quantitative 5'-RACE with molecular barcodes. From the 5' RACE reads, TCRdb called clonotypes with MiXCR, one entry per CDR3 protein. The data show 700,000 or so distinct CDR3 sequences, under 20% seen once. What was sequenced was blood, either unsorted or a sorted T cell fraction (not recorded which). The sequence was obtained from a male donor with ankylosing spondylitis.

CDR3 residues: CASSQSLNEQFF. DNA of the CDR3: TGTGCCAGCAGCCAATCCCTCAATGAGCAGTTCTTC. The chain joins TRBV3-1 to TRBJ2-1; D unclear. V dropped 2 bases and J dropped 6 bases, with 5 bases sitting between them. Germline V gene lookup returns CDR1 LGHDT and CDR2 YNNKEL (reference sequence). The CDR3 spans 12 residues.